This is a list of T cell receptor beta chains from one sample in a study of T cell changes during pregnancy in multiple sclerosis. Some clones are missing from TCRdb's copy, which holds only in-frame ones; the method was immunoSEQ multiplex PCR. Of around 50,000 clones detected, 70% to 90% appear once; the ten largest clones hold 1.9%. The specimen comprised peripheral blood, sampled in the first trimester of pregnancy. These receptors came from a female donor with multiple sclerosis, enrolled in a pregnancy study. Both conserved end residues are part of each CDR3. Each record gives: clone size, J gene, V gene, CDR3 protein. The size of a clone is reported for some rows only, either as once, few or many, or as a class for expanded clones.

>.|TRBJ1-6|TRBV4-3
CASSRTAYSPLHF
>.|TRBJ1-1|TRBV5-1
CASSRTDGNTEAFF
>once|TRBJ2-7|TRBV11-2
CASSPRTSGVSYEQYF
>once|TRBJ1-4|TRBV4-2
CASSLERGSGNEKLFF
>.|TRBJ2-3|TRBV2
CASSGGRVARDTQYF
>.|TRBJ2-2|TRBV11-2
CASSFSGGHTGELFF
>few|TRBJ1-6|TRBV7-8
CASSLRTDNSPLHF
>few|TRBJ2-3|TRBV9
CASSVGLAGGRSSDTQYF
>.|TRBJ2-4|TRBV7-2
CASSLRGGPGNIQYF
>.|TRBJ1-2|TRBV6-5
CASRRGQGNYGYTF
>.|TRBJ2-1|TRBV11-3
CASSPRRSSGGGLSEQFF
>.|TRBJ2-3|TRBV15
CATSREAAHSTDTQYF
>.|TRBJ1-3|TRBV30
CAWSVPGGNTIYF
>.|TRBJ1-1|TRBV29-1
CGGQNTEAFF
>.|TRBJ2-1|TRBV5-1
CASSLTRGIYNEQFF
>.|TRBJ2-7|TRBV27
CASSLMGRPYEQYF
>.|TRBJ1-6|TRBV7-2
CASSLQGARNSPLHF
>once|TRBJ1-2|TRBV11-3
CASSLAGGRGYTF
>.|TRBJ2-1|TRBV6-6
CASSYAGGPNEQFF
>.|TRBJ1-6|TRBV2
CASSARDRPTPYNSPLHF
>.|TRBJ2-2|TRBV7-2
CASSPSDWTGELFF
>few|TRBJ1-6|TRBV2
CASSDLGQANSPLHF
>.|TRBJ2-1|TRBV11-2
CASSTQRGGGNEQFF
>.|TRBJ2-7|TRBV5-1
CASSRPADEQYF
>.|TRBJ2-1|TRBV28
CASSLGGQGKQFF
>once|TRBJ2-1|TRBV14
CASSPRSAGGYNEQFF
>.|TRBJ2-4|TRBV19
CASSIPGGYLRAKNIQYF
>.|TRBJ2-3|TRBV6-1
CASSATGGVSTDTQYF
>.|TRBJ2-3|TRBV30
CAWGAGDTQYF
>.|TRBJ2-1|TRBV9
CASSVEVQPYNEQFF
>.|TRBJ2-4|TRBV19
CASSHPSTVKNIQYF
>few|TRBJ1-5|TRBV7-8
CASTLSYLQPQHF
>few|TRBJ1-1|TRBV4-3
CASSPDREDEAFF
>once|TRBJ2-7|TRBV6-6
CASSSSSYEQYF
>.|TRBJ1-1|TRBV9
CASSVGGVGRDTEAFF
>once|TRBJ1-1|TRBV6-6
CASSSQGTGTEAFF
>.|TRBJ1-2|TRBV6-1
CAGSRTGNYGYTF
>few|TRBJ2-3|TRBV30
CAWSVGGGRTDTQYF
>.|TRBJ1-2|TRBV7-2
CASRRYGAGGGYTF